The 16 T cell receptor beta chains below come from one sample, sequenced in a study of blood T cell repertoires in COVID-19. Sequenced by immunoSEQ multiplex PCR; TCRdb stores in-frame clones only, minus some. The sample lists about 150,000 clones, about 88% occurring once. The specimen sequenced was peripheral blood. Receptors were obtained from a human donor with COVID-19, enrolled during active disease. The donor label of this sample is uncertain.

This chain connects TRBV5-1 to TRBJ1-4; 7 nucleotides align to TRBD1. The CDR3 covers 13 residues. Looked up from germline, CDR1 is SGHRS and CDR2 is YFSETQ. V was clipped by 4 bases and J by 8 bases; unmatched bases: 5. CDR3 sequence reads: CASSTGEREKLFF. The CDR3 nucleotides read TGCGCCAGCAGCACAGGGGAACGAGAAAAACTGTTTTTT.

The CDR3 loop is CASSLRDRTGEQYF. The DNA for the CDR3 is TGTGCCAGCAGCCTAAGGGACAGGACGGGCGAGCAGTACTTC. This chain joins TRBV13 and TRBJ2-7; 8 positions match TRBD1. CDR3 length: 14 residues. CDR1 and CDR2 (germline): PRHDT, FYEKMQ (reference sequence). Trimming cost V 5 bases and J 6 bases; bases outside gene matches: 9.

In this sample, this clone turned up once. The rearrangement links TRBV7-3 to TRBJ2-5; 7 bases line up with TRBD1. After removal of 2 bases from V and 5 bases from J, the junction contained 2 bases not matched to a gene. CDR1 and CDR2 (germline): SGHTA, FQGTGA. The CDR3 is made up of 13 amino acids. For the CDR3, the DNA is TGTGCCAGCAGCTTAGTCAGGGGGGAGACCCAGTACTTC. Amino acids: CASSLVRGETQYF. The complete variable domain, with remaining parts taken from reference TRBV7-3 and TRBJ2-5, reads GAGVSQTPSNKVTEKGKYVELRCDPISGHTALYWYRQSLGQGPEFLIYFQGTGAADDSGLPNDRFFAVRPEGSVSTLKIQRTERGDSAVYLCASSLVRGETQYFGPGTRLLVL.

The table lists this clone with a count of one. The rearrangement links TRBV6-1 to TRBJ1-5; D is possibly TRBD1 (6 bases). V was cut by 1 base and J by 6 bases, with 13 bases left in between. The germline CDR1 and CDR2 sequences are MNHNS and SASEGT. The CDR3 is made up of 15 amino acids. CDR3 in DNA: TGTGCCAGCAGTGAAGTATCAGGGGAGCTTCAGCCCCAGCATTTT. Translated, it gives CASSEVSGELQPQHF.

J is TRBJ1-4 and V is TRBV7-9, with TRBD1 identical over 7 bases. With V trimmed by 6 bases and J by 9 bases, 13 bases remained unmatched. Germline lookup yields CDR1 SEHNR and CDR2 FQNEAQ (reference sequence). The CDR3 extends over 15 amino acids. The CDR3 coding sequence is TGTGCCAGCAGTTCCACCGGGCTCAGGGGGAAAAAACTGTTTTTT. This encodes CASSSTGLRGKKLFF.

The chain couples TRBV4-1 to TRBJ2-1, with 7 bases fitting TRBD1. V lost 1 base to trimming and J lost 2 bases; unmatched junction nucleotides: 5. Germline loops: CDR1 MGHRA, CDR2 YSYEKL. The CDR3 extends over 16 amino acids. The CDR3 DNA follows: TGCGCCAGCAGCCAAGGGGAAGGGGGCACCTACAATGAGCAGTTCTTC. This encodes CASSQGEGGTYNEQFF.

The rearrangement uses TRBV7-9 and TRBJ2-7; 10 nucleotides align to TRBD2. Germline V gene data show CDR1 as SEHNR and CDR2 as FQNEAQ (reference sequence). V was clipped by 4 bases and J by 2 bases; unmatched bases: 5. This CDR3 has 15 amino acids. The CDR3 DNA sequence: TGTGCCAGCAGCTCTGGACTAGCGGTTACCTACGAGCAGTACTTC. It yields the protein CASSSGLAVTYEQYF.

The chain has TRBV5-1 and TRBJ1-6; TRBD1 matches 7 bases. This CDR3 region has 13 residues. Germline-derived CDR1 and CDR2 are SGHRS and YFSETQ. V trimming: 5 bases; J trimming: 6 bases; junction bases outside the gene matches: 2. The CDR3 sequence: CASRTGVNSPLHF. In DNA, the CDR3 is TGCGCCAGCAGAACAGGGGTTAATTCACCCCTCCACTTT.

Only a few counts were recorded for this clone. This chain connects TRBV5-1 to TRBJ2-1; 7 bases are shared with TRBD2. Germline values: CDR1 SGHRS, CDR2 YFSETQ. V was pared by 1 base and J by 5 bases, with 3 bases of the junction left unmatched. The CDR3 covers 14 residues. The CDR3 reads CASSLSGTNNEQFF. For the CDR3, the DNA is TGCGCCAGCAGCTTGAGCGGGACCAACAATGAGCAGTTCTTC.

The rearrangement links TRBV7-9 to TRBJ2-7; 10 bases match TRBD1. There are 14 residues in the CDR3. V lost 1 base, J lost 7 bases, and 4 bases stayed unmatched. CDR1 is SEHNR, CDR2 FQNEAQ, per germline (reference sequence). CDR3 in amino acids: CASSLEGTGVEQYF. CDR3 nucleotide sequence: TGTGCCAGCAGCTTAGAGGGGACAGGGGTTGAGCAGTACTTC.

This clone was counted a single time. The chain couples TRBV6-4 to TRBJ1-5; the D gene is possibly TRBD1 (5 bases). The V end was cut by 5 bases, the J end by 3 bases, with 14 bases between. Germline CDR1 reads MRHNA; CDR2 reads SNTAGT. The CDR3 consists of 15 residues. CDR3 amino acids: CASSPMGGNNQPQHF. The CDR3 region has the DNA TGTGCCAGCAGTCCAATGGGGGGAAACAATCAGCCCCAGCATTTT.

The DNA for the CDR3 is TGTGCCAGTAGTAGCAGGGACAGCGCCAACTATGGCTACACCTTC. Translation gives CASSSRDSANYGYTF. V gene TRBV19 combines with J gene TRBJ1-2; 7 nucleotides align to TRBD1. This CDR3 region has 15 residues. J lost 2 bases, V lost 4 bases, and 7 bases had no gene match. Germline lookup yields CDR1 LNHDA and CDR2 SQIVND (reference sequence).

This rearrangement joins TRBV18 to TRBJ1-6, with TRBD1 as a possible D gene (6 bases). CDR3 length: 14 amino acids. With 1 base removed from V and 7 bases from J, the gap between germline ends came to 8 bases. Germline V gives CDR1 KGHSH, CDR2 LQKENI. The CDR3: CASSPRTANSPLHF. The DNA for the CDR3 is TGTGCCAGCTCACCACGGACAGCCAATTCACCCCTCCACTTT.

The J gene is TRBJ2-3, the V gene TRBV7-9, with 9 bases that match TRBD1. CDR1 and CDR2 from the germline V gene are SEHNR and FQNEAQ (reference sequence). Trimming at V came to 9 bases and at J to 3 bases, leaving 7 bases not matched to a gene. There are 14 residues in the CDR3. The CDR3 is CASRSTGGTDTQYF. In DNA form, the CDR3 reads TGTGCCAGTCGCTCGACAGGGGGTACAGATACGCAGTATTTT.

This clone occurred once. The chain uses TRBV5-5 and TRBJ2-4; D remains unclear. This CDR3 has 15 residues. CDR1 and CDR2 (germline): SGHKS, YYEKEE (reference sequence). Trimming pared 0 bases from V and 3 bases from J, leaving 10 bases between. The CDR3 DNA reads as TGTGCCAGCAGCTTGGGCCAGGCTTACAAAAACATTCAGTACTTC. Translation: CASSLGQAYKNIQYF.

V usage is TRBV12-3 or TRBV12-4 and J usage is TRBJ1-1; 7 nucleotides align to TRBD1. The V and J ends lost 5 bases and 5 bases, in that order; junction bases with no gene match: 5. CDR3 length: 13 residues. The CDR3 coding sequence is TGTGCCAGCAGTCTACAGGGGAGGACTGAAGCTTTCTTT. Translation gives CASSLQGRTEAFF.